This paragraph covers one TCR beta chain sequence. The record originates from a study of blood T cells in healthy people across ages. Isolated PBMCs totaled at least 7 million in each sample. Sample-barcoded 5' priming and a J-beta primer mix drove a second PCR of 7 to 11 cycles. Via MiXCR, TCRdb re-called the 5' RACE reads, giving one row per CDR3 protein. The sample lists 980,000 or so distinct CDR3 sequences; 40% to 60% were seen once. Germline V gives CDR1 MNHEY, CDR2 SMNVEV (reference sequence). Deletions cut 5 bases from V and 3 bases from J, with 14 bases between. The CDR3 covers 14 residues. The chain carries TRBV27 and TRBJ2-7; D may be TRBD2 (5 bases). Material for sequencing was blood. This TCR came from a young man in good health. The CDR3 sequence is CASSTPGNLYEQYF. CDR3 nucleotide sequence: TGTGCCAGCAGTACCCCCGGGAACCTCTACGAGCAGTACTTC.